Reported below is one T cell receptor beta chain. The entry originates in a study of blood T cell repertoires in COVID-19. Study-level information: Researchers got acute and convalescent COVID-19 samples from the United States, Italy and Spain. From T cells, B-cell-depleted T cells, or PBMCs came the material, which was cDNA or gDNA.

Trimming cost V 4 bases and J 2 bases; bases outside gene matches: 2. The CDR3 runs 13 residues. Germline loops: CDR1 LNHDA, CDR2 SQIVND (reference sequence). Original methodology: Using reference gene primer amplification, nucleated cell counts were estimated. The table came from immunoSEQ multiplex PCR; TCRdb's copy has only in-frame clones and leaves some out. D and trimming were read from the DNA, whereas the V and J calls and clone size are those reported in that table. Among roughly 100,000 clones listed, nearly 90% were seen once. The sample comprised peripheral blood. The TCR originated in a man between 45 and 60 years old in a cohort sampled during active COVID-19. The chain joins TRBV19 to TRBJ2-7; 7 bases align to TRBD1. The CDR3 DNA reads TGTGCCAGTAGTAGACAGGGTGCCTACGAGCAGTACTTC. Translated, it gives CASSRQGAYEQYF.